What follows are 13 T cell receptor beta chains derived from one specimen sequenced in a study of blood T cell repertoires in COVID-19. Here immunoSEQ multiplex PCR was the method, and the copy in TCRdb shows in-frame clones only, minus some. The sample lists around 140,000 clones; around nine tenths were seen once. The specimen sequenced was peripheral blood. These receptors came from a man aged 50 to 59 with active or convalescent COVID-19.

This rearrangement joins TRBV3-1 (or the pseudogene TRBV3-2) to TRBJ2-1; D might be TRBD1 (6 bases). The germline V gene has CDR1 LGHDT and CDR2 YNNKEL (reference sequence). The CDR3 contains 14 residues. Deletions cut 4 bases from V and 2 bases from J, with 9 bases between. The CDR3 protein is CASSLGTPYNEQFF. DNA for the CDR3: TGTGCCAGCAGCCTTGGGACACCCTACAATGAGCAGTTCTTC.

The chain has TRBV6-4 and TRBJ1-5; possible D gene TRBD1, 5 bases. Germline assignment: CDR1 MRHNA and CDR2 SNTAGT. V shed 4 bases and J shed 5 bases, with 12 bases lying between them. The CDR3 sequence is 14 residues long. The CDR3 coding sequence is TGTGCCAGCAGTGCGGTCGCGGGGGATCAGCCCCAGCATTTT. This encodes CASSAVAGDQPQHF.

J is TRBJ2-5 and V is TRBV18; 7 nucleotides align to TRBD1. The CDR3 loop spans 19 amino acids. Per germline, CDR1 KGHSH and CDR2 LQKENI. V lost 2 bases and J lost 5; bases outside the gene matches: 20. The CDR3 nucleotides are TGTGCCAGCTCACCATTAGGAAGTCGTGGAGACAGGGCGGGCGAGACCCAGTACTTC. It codes for CASSPLGSRGDRAGETQYF.

This clone was detected once. The V gene is TRBV28, the J gene TRBJ2-5; TRBD2 matches 9 bases. V shed 6 bases and J 2 bases; nucleotides not matched to a gene: 10. The germline V gene has CDR1 MDHEN and CDR2 SYDVKM. The CDR3 totals 16 residues. The CDR3 DNA is TGTGCCAGCAGGCGACAGAGACTAGCGGAGCAAGAGACCCAGTACTTC. It specifies CASRRQRLAEQETQYF.

The V gene is TRBV6-2 or TRBV6-3, the J gene TRBJ2-5, with 9 bases that match TRBD2. The CDR3 consists of 15 residues. J gave up 4 bases and V 1 base, and 4 bases lay outside the gene matches. Germline V lookup: CDR1 MNHEY, CDR2 SVGEGT. CDR3 loop: CASSYWRGGRETQYF. The CDR3 region has the DNA TGTGCCAGCAGTTACTGGCGGGGGGGCAGAGAGACCCAGTACTTC.

This clone was counted once. The gene calls are TRBV7-2 and TRBJ2-7; 9 bases map to TRBD2. With 2 bases clipped from V and 5 bases from J, the junction kept 7 bases outside the gene matches. The germline V gene has CDR1 SGHTA and CDR2 FQGNSA. The CDR3 covers 15 residues. This CDR3 reads CASSLIAGVRHEQYF. CDR3 sequence (DNA): TGTGCCAGCAGCTTAATAGCGGGAGTGCGACACGAGCAGTACTTC.

V is TRBV6-5 and J is TRBJ2-3, with 10 bases that match TRBD2. Trimming removed 8 bases from V and 2 bases from J; junction bases left unmatched: 4. Germline CDR1 and CDR2: MNHEY and SVGAGI. The CDR3 is 14 residues long. CDR3 sequence reads: CASGSGRPTDTQYF. The CDR3, as DNA: TGTGCCAGCGGTAGCGGGAGGCCCACAGATACGCAGTATTTT.

The chain carries TRBV24-1 and TRBJ1-1, with TRBD1 matching 8 bases. Germline assignment: CDR1 KGHDR and CDR2 SFDVKD. The V segment lost 9 bases and the J segment 1 base; nucleotides outside the gene matches: 6. The CDR3 is 14 amino acids. CDR3 sequence (DNA): TGTGCCACCTCAGCTGGGACAGGGAACACTGAAGCTTTCTTT. It translates to CATSAGTGNTEAFF.

V gene TRBV2 combines with J gene TRBJ1-4, with D perhaps matching TRBD1 (6 bases). V dropped 5 bases and J dropped 3 bases, with 13 bases sitting between them. CDR1 is SNHLY, CDR2 FYNNEI, per germline. The CDR3 loop spans 15 amino acids. CDR3 amino acids: CASSFKQGSNEKLFF. The CDR3 DNA sequence: TGTGCCAGCAGTTTTAAACAGGGCTCTAATGAAAAACTGTTTTTT.

The V call is TRBV5-1, the J call TRBJ2-3; 8 positions agree with TRBD2. The trim removed 0 bases at V and 2 bases at J, leaving 8 bases unmatched. The CDR3 is 17 residues long. Germline V gives CDR1 SGHRS, CDR2 YFSETQ. CDR3 loop: CASSLEGRGDPTDTQYF. The DNA of the CDR3 is TGCGCCAGCAGCTTGGAGGGGCGGGGGGACCCCACAGATACGCAGTATTTT.

This clone was seen more than once but under ten times. The chain employs TRBV5-1 and TRBJ1-1, with TRBD1 matching 10 bases. Germline trimming cut 0 bases from V and 3 bases from J; bases unmatched to any gene: 8. The CDR3 has 17 residues. Germline CDR1 SGHRS, CDR2 YFSETQ. The CDR3 sequence: CASSLAPGQGIHTEAFF. The CDR3 nucleotides are TGCGCCAGCAGCTTGGCGCCGGGACAGGGGATCCACACTGAAGCTTTCTTT.

This chain uses TRBV9 with TRBJ2-7; 9 bases match TRBD1. Germline loops: CDR1 SGDLS, CDR2 YYNGEE. With 10 bases clipped from V and 5 bases from J, the junction kept 13 bases outside the gene matches. This CDR3 comprises 14 residues. This CDR3 is CACCAWTGEDEQYF. Here the CDR3 DNA reads TGTGCCTGCTGCGCGTGGACAGGGGAGGACGAGCAGTACTTC.

V and J are TRBV9 and TRBJ1-5; D call uncertain. This CDR3 is 15 amino acids long. V gave up 0 bases and J gave up 0 bases, with 7 bases separating them. Germline V lookup: CDR1 SGDLS, CDR2 YYNGEE. The CDR3 DNA sequence: TGTGCCAGCAGCGTAGGTTACAGTAGCAATCAGCCCCAGCATTTT. This gives the protein CASSVGYSSNQPQHF. Drawing the rest from reference TRBV9 and TRBJ1-5, the complete variable domain is DSGVTQTPKHLITATGQRVTLRCSPRSGDLSVYWYQQSLDQGLQFLIQYYNGEERAKGNILERFSAQQFPDLHSELNLSSLELGDSALYFCASSVGYSSNQPQHFGDGTRLSIL.